This T cell receptor beta chain was retrieved from a study of blood T cell repertoires in COVID-19 (dated by TCRdb to about 2020). Looking at the study overall: Collaborator samples came from the United States, Italy and Spain and covered acute and convalescent phases of COVID-19. A de-identified subject ID, COVID-19 status, age in years and sex were almost always included in the sample metadata. The prospective study material was composed of cDNA or gDNA derived from T cells, B-cell-depleted T cells, or PBMCs. The samples were drawn from the first 160 participants of the ongoing ImmuneRACE study and from over 950 subjects provided by 6 global collaborators. The repertoires were released in a freely available public database intended as a resource for research on the immune response to SARS-CoV-2. Subjects who had been exposed to COVID-19, were actively infected with it, or had recovered from it provided the deeply sampled blood TCRbeta repertoires that made up the dataset. Where available, HLA class I and class II types were obtained from metadata supplied by the sample provider rather than from assay-based typing. What the study reported, not specific to this receptor: Clinical and demographic metadata were provided uncurated, with the amount varying by source and participant.

Each collaborating institution followed its own protocols to collect whole blood in K2EDTA tubes. Collaborator samples were shipped for TCRbeta analysis as frozen whole blood, isolated PBMCs, or DNA extracted from either sample type. This clone was detected only a few times. The antigen it recognizes is unknown. The input lacks base qualities; no much larger clone sits a single base away. V sheds 3 bases and J sheds 2 bases, leaving 7 bases between their ends. CDR3 length: 13 amino acids, cysteine to phenylalanine. The CDR3 DNA has 39 bases and is translated from base 1. For CDR1 and CDR2, the germline V gene lists MDHEN and SYDVKM. The immunoSEQ Assay, a bias-controlled multiplex PCR, was used to amplify TCRbeta CDR3 regions from genomic DNA. The authors processed their data as follows. Nucleated cell counts per sample were estimated from amplification of reference gene primers within the assay. To quantify the absolute abundance of each unique TCRbeta CDR3 rearrangement, sequence reads were collapsed and filtered. For each sample, productive Simpson clonality was calculated as the square root of Simpson's diversity index over productive rearrangements. Here the immuneACCESS table is served through TCRdb, limited to in-frame sequences with V and J called. Missing clones are a known gap in these copies; in checked studies unresolved V genes cover under half, and the rest lacks a known reason. V, J and clone size reflect that table, while D and trimming were determined from the DNA. The sample profile shows just over 85,000 clones; around 89% of them were found once. The top ten clonotypes cover roughly 8.9% of the sample.

This sequence originates from a man aged 50-59 years with acute or convalescent COVID-19. This chain is built from TRBV28 and TRBJ1-2, with the D gene not clear enough to name. Sequencing was done on a sample of peripheral blood. The CDR3 protein sequence reads: CASSLAGNYGYTF. The DNA sequence is given as TGTGCCAGCAGTTTGGCAGGAAACTATGGCTACACCTTC.